The clone carrying this T cell receptor (beta chain) was recorded a few times. This record comes from a study of T-cell memory formation after mild COVID-19. MiXCR was run by TCRdb on the 5' RACE reads, yielding one entry per CDR3 protein. The table has about 430,000 distinct CDR3 sequences, 20% to 25% seen once; the top ten hold about 10%. The specimen was PBMCs or a T cell subset sorted from them (not recorded which). The sequence came from an adult woman who had mild COVID-19 (a few samples of this study predate the infection). Cell type and time point are not known.

The CDR3 nucleotides read TGTGCCAGCAGCCCCCGACAGGGGATTAATGAAAAACTGTTTTTT. This translates into CASSPRQGINEKLFF. The genes are TRBV7-2 and TRBJ1-4; TRBD1 matches 8 bases. This CDR3 region has 15 residues. Germline trimming cut 5 bases from V and 4 bases from J; bases unmatched to any gene: 6. In germline, CDR1 is SGHTA, CDR2 FQGNSA.